Each of the 8 T cell receptor beta chains below was sequenced from the same sample in a study of cytomegalovirus exposure and HLA in healthy donors. Use of 60 Vbeta and 13 Jbeta primers characterized the PCR. Using immunoSEQ multiplex PCR, the repertoire was profiled, and TCRdb retains in-frame clones only, with some absent. The sample table sets out about 74,000 clones. The material sequenced was PBMCs. The receptors originated from a female donor in good health and CMV-seropositive.

The V and J genes are TRBV4-3 and TRBJ1-1, with D possibly TRBD1 on 5 matching bases. Trimming took off 4 bases at V and 1 base at J, with 10 bases between the two ends. The CDR3 covers 14 residues. Germline V gene data show CDR1 as LGHNA and CDR2 as YSLEER. The CDR3 DNA is TGCGCCAGCAGCCGACAGACCCGGAACACTGAAGCTTTCTTT. Residues: CASSRQTRNTEAFF.

This rearrangement joins TRBV5-8 to TRBJ2-5; 9 bases map to TRBD1. Germline trimming cut 4 bases from V and 1 base from J; bases unmatched to any gene: 5. Germline V gene sequence: CDR1 SGHTS, CDR2 YDEGEE. This CDR3 contains 15 residues. CDR3 sequence reads: CASSRGQGLQETQYF. The DNA for the CDR3 is TGTGCCAGCAGCAGGGGACAGGGCCTCCAAGAGACCCAGTACTTC.

On this clone itself: The junction departs from germline at one end; a sequencing error may be responsible. Other DNA sequences from this sample encode an identical CDR3 as well. J is TRBJ2-2 and V is TRBV9; 8 bases agree with TRBD1. CDR1 and CDR2 from the germline V gene are SGDLS and YYNGEE. The length of the CDR3 is 15 residues. CDR3 residues: CASSEQGDPTGELFF. The DNA of the CDR3 is TGCGCCAGCAGTGAACAGGGGGATCCTACCGGGGAGCTGTTTTTT.

The rearrangement links TRBV19 to TRBJ2-2, with D maybe TRBD1 (6 bases). The germline V and J ends were trimmed by 5 bases and 6 bases, with 16 bases remaining between them. The CDR3 spans 15 residues. The germline V gene has CDR1 LNHDA and CDR2 SQIVND (reference sequence). CDR3 in DNA: TGTGCCAGTAGTCCTACACAGGGTATGGCCGGGGAGCTGTTTTTT. It translates to CASSPTQGMAGELFF. Combining the CDR3 with reference TRBV19 and TRBJ2-2 gives the whole variable domain DGGITQSPKYLFRKEGQNVTLSCEQNLNHDAMYWYRQDPGQGLRLIYYSQIVNDFQKGDIAEGYSVSREKKESFPLTVTSAQKNPTAFYLCASSPTQGMAGELFFGEGSRLTVL.

The rearrangement links TRBV6-5 to TRBJ2-7; D possibly corresponds to TRBD1 (6 bases). V was cut by 4 bases and J by 6 bases, with 10 bases left in between. Per germline, CDR1 MNHEY and CDR2 SVGAGI. The CDR3 is 12 amino acids. The CDR3 nucleotides read TGTGCCAGCAGTTCTCAAGGGGGCGAGCAGTACTTC. Amino acid sequence: CASSSQGGEQYF.

The V call is TRBV4-3, the J call TRBJ2-2, with TRBD2 matching 8 bases. Looked up from germline, CDR1 is LGHNA and CDR2 is YSLEER. Unmatched junction bases numbered 4, after V lost 2 bases and J lost 2 bases. The CDR3 has 16 residues. CDR3 sequence reads: CASSQSGRGNTGELFF. Here the CDR3 DNA reads TGCGCCAGCAGCCAAAGCGGGAGAGGTAACACCGGGGAGCTGTTTTTT.

The V gene is TRBV7-2, the J gene TRBJ1-5; 11 bases align to TRBD1. Germline V gene sequence: CDR1 SGHTA, CDR2 FQGNSA. This CDR3 comprises 14 residues. Trimming took 5 bases from V and 7 from J; bases not matched to a gene: 4. CDR3 sequence reads: CASSIGQGAQPQHF. Here the CDR3 DNA reads TGTGCCAGCAGCATCGGACAGGGGGCACAGCCCCAGCATTTT.

This chain joins TRBV9 and TRBJ2-1; D possibly corresponds to TRBD2 (5 bases). With 3 bases removed from V and 6 bases from J, the gap between germline ends came to 13 bases. Germline V gives CDR1 SGDLS, CDR2 YYNGEE. The CDR3 covers 14 residues. Here the CDR3 reads CASSDRLGSNEQFF. Here the CDR3 DNA reads TGTGCCAGCAGCGATCGCCTTGGGAGCAATGAGCAGTTCTTC.